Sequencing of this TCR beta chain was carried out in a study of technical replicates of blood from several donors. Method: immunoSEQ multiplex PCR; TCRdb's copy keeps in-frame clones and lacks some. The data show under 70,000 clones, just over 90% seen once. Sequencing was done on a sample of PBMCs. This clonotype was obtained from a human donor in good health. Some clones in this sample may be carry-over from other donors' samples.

Here the CDR3 reads CASSRALYYSGREGDTQYF. The CDR3 DNA sequence: TGCGCCAGCAGCCGCGCACTTTACTATAGCGGGAGGGAAGGAGATACGCAGTATTTT. The chain is built from TRBV4-1 and TRBJ2-3, with TRBD2 matching 11 bases. The V gene end was trimmed by 4 bases and the J gene end by 5 bases; junction bases not matched to a gene: 17. CDR3 size: 19 residues. CDR1 is MGHRA and CDR2 is YSYEKL in the germline V gene.